The 11 T cell receptor beta chains presented below share a single source sample, sequenced in a study of a mutant IDH1 vaccine in newly diagnosed glioma. TCRdb keeps only in-frame clones here, not all; method: immunoSEQ multiplex PCR. The sample has 20,000 to 25,000 clones; less than 85% are singletons. Time point indicated: week 11, during vaccination. Each dose of the vaccine consisted of 300 ug of mutant IDH1 20-mer peptide, with topical imiquimod. These receptors' antigens are unknown. This specimen was peripheral blood mononuclear cells (PBMCs), taken from a glioma patient whose treatment included an IDH1 peptide vaccine. The receptors were gathered from a young man with glioma. Some clones in this sample may be carry-over from other donors' samples.

The V gene is TRBV9, the J gene TRBJ2-1; 11 bases are a match to TRBD2. This CDR3 has 17 residues. From germline, CDR1 is SGDLS and CDR2 YYNGEE. V shed 4 bases, J shed 7 bases, and the junction held 13 bases outside the gene matches. The CDR3 region has the DNA TGTGCCAGCAGCAGAGGGGATAGCGGGGGGGCGGGAAATGAGCAGTTCTTC. Its protein product is CASSRGDSGGAGNEQFF.

This sequence joins TRBV10-3 and TRBJ1-2, with D possibly TRBD1 on 5 matching bases. V lost 2 bases to trimming and J lost 6 bases, with 13 bases between them. CDR1 is ENHRY and CDR2 is SYGVKD in the germline V gene. The CDR3 sequence is 14 residues long. The CDR3 sequence is CAISEARVGDGYTF. The CDR3 coding sequence is TGTGCCATCAGTGAGGCCAGGGTAGGAGATGGCTACACCTTC.

This clone appeared a few times. The chain recombines TRBV4-1 with TRBJ1-1, with TRBD1 identical over 12 bases. Trimming cost V 6 bases and J 2 bases; bases outside gene matches: 7. Germline V gives CDR1 MGHRA, CDR2 YSYEKL. The CDR3 has 16 residues. Here the CDR3 reads CASRPGTGGFNTEAFF. As DNA, the CDR3 is TGCGCCAGCAGGCCCGGGACAGGGGGCTTCAACACTGAAGCTTTCTTT.

The genes are TRBV7-2 and TRBJ2-5; D not resolved. V was cut by 1 base and J by 1 base, with 4 bases left in between. Per germline, CDR1 SGHTA and CDR2 FQGNSA. The CDR3 consists of 13 residues. The CDR3 here is CASSLGGQETQYF. For the CDR3, the DNA is TGTGCCAGCAGCTTAGGAGGCCAAGAGACCCAGTACTTC.

The V gene is TRBV29-1, the J gene TRBJ2-1; either TRBD1 or TRBD2 may fit D (5 bases each). CDR1 and CDR2 from the germline V gene are SQVTM and ANQGSEA. This CDR3 has 18 amino acids. The ends were cut back, 2 bases at V and 0 bases at J, with 20 bases in the middle. The CDR3, as DNA: TGCAGCGTTGAAAATTTCGAGAGTGCCGGGACCTCCTACAATGAGCAGTTCTTC. Protein sequence: CSVENFESAGTSYNEQFF.

The chain combines TRBV6-5 with TRBJ2-1, with unresolved D. Germline V gene data show CDR1 as MNHEY and CDR2 as SVGAGI. This CDR3 comprises 15 residues. Trimming took off 0 bases at V and 5 bases at J, with 11 bases between the two ends. CDR3 coding DNA: TGTGCCAGCAGTTACTCTTGGCAGAGAAACAATGAGCAGTTCTTC. This translates into CASSYSWQRNNEQFF.

The chain combines TRBV6-1 with TRBJ2-5; 9 bases are shared with TRBD1. J lost 6 bases, V lost 6 bases, and 5 bases had no gene match. The CDR3 covers 13 residues. CDR1 MNHNS and CDR2 SASEGT come from the germline V gene. The CDR3 sequence: CASRLQGAKTQYF. DNA for the CDR3: TGTGCCAGCAGACTACAGGGGGCGAAGACCCAGTACTTC.

This clone is deemed medium-sized (0.01 to 0.1%). The V gene is TRBV11-1, the J gene TRBJ1-1; 8 bases match TRBD1. Germline V gene sequence: CDR1 SGHAT, CDR2 FQDESV (reference sequence). V was clipped by 4 bases and J by 6 bases; unmatched bases: 13. The CDR3 sequence is 16 residues long. CDR3 DNA: TGTGCCAGCAGCTCACAGGGGGACTCGGAAAAATCTGAAGCTTTCTTT. It translates to CASSSQGDSEKSEAFF.

V is TRBV30 and J is TRBJ1-4; tentatively, D is TRBD1 (5 bases). The CDR3 spans 15 residues. Germline V lookup: CDR1 GTSNPN, CDR2 SVGIG (reference sequence). Between the trimmed V and J ends, which lost 1 base and 0 bases, there was a span of 9 bases. In nucleotides, the CDR3 is TGTGCCTGGAGTGCCCACAGGTCAACTAATGAAAAACTGTTTTTT. This translates into CAWSAHRSTNEKLFF.

The chain employs TRBV6-5 and TRBJ1-1; D not resolved. The CDR3 sequence is 13 residues long. Germline assignment: CDR1 MNHEY and CDR2 SVGAGI. The V and J ends lost 6 bases and 10 bases respectively, with 18 bases between them. CDR3 residues: CASSPNRDYGAFF. The DNA of the CDR3 is TGTGCCAGCAGCCCGAACCGGGATTATGGAGCTTTCTTT.

This clone was counted a single time. This chain uses TRBV14 with TRBJ1-4; TRBD1 matches 7 bases. In germline, CDR1 is SGHDN, CDR2 FVKESK. J lost 8 bases, V lost 3 bases, and 9 bases had no gene match. The CDR3 spans 15 residues. The CDR3 region is CASSHSRQGGEKLFF. CDR3 bases: TGTGCCAGCAGCCATAGTCGACAGGGTGGCGAAAAACTGTTTTTT.